The 23 T cell receptor beta chains listed next were all sequenced from one sample in a study of T cells in Graves' hyperthyroidism and ophthalmopathy. There were TCR beta CDR3 regions amplified from RNA transcripts. The HTBI primer set was used in a first-round RT-PCR of the TCR CDR3. TCRdb re-analysed the multiplex PCR reads in MiXCR, keeping a single row per CDR3 protein. The sample comprises some 620,000 distinct CDR3 sequences, 16% of which are singletons, and approximately 3.8% rests with the top ten. The source material was blood. The receptors were sampled from a woman aged 25 to 39 with Graves' hyperthyroidism.

This clonotype was counted many times. This chain joins TRBV3-1 and TRBJ1-5; 7 positions match TRBD1. Trimming removed 1 base from V and 6 bases from J; junction bases left unmatched: 3. Per the germline V gene, CDR1 is LGHDT and CDR2 is YNNKEL (reference sequence). The CDR3 totals 14 residues. The chain's CDR3 is CASSQGGGGQPQHF. The CDR3 DNA follows: TGTGCCAGCAGCCAAGGAGGGGGCGGTCAGCCCCAGCATTTT.

The chain has TRBV7-8 and TRBJ2-7; TRBD2 matches 12 bases. CDR1 and CDR2 (germline): SGHVS, FQNEAQ. The V gene end was trimmed by 5 bases and the J gene end by 3 bases; junction bases not matched to a gene: 11. The CDR3 sequence is 17 residues long. CDR3 DNA sequence: TGTGCCAGCAGCGCCCACCAGACTAGCGGGAGTATCTACGAGCAGTACTTC. Translated: CASSAHQTSGSIYEQYF.

The rearrangement links TRBV5-6 to TRBJ2-7, with 9 bases that match TRBD1. V gave up 3 bases and J gave up 5 bases; unmatched junction bases: 6. The germline gives CDR1 SGHDT, CDR2 YYEEEE. CDR3 length: 14 amino acids. The CDR3, as DNA: TGTGCCAGCAGCTGGGGACAGGGTAGTCACGAGCAGTACTTC. The encoded protein is CASSWGQGSHEQYF.

This rearrangement joins TRBV28 to TRBJ2-2; D unresolved. CDR3 length equals 15 residues. The germline V gene encodes CDR1 MDHEN and CDR2 SYDVKM. The germline V and J ends were trimmed by 9 bases and 0 bases, with 14 bases remaining between them. CDR3 amino acids: CASSTPSTNTGELFF. CDR3 DNA sequence: TGTGCCAGTAGTACCCCCTCTACGAACACCGGGGAGCTGTTTTTT. The entire variable domain, with the rest obtained from reference TRBV28 and TRBJ2-2, is as follows: DVKVTQSSRYLVKRTGEKVFLECVQDMDHENMFWYRQDPGLGLRLIYFSYDVKMKEKGDIPEGYSVSREKKERFSLILESASTNQTSMYLCASSTPSTNTGELFFGEGSRLTVL.

This clonotype was picked up many times. V usage is TRBV7-2 and J usage is TRBJ2-5; 7 positions agree with TRBD2. V lost 5 bases to trimming and J lost 5 bases; unmatched junction nucleotides: 8. CDR1 and CDR2 from the germline V gene are SGHTA and FQGNSA. The CDR3 extends over 14 amino acids. CDR3 sequence: CASSLREDGETQYF. The CDR3 nucleotides read TGTGCCAGCAGCCTACGGGAGGACGGGGAGACCCAGTACTTC.

This rearrangement joins TRBV15 to TRBJ2-3, with 7 bases lining up with TRBD1. CDR3 size: 14 residues. Germline V CDR1 and CDR2: LNHNV, YYDKDF (reference sequence). The junction had 4 bases not matched to a gene; V was cut back by 1 base and J by 6 bases. CDR3 amino acids: CATSRGSTGDTQYF. The CDR3 nucleotides read TGTGCCACCAGCAGAGGATCGACAGGGGATACGCAGTATTTT. Full variable domain (missing parts from reference TRBV15 and TRBJ2-3): DAMVIQNPRYQVTQFGKPVTLSCSQTLNHNVMYWYQQKSSQAPKLLFHYYDKDFNNEADTPDNFQSRRPNTSFCFLDIRSPGLGDTAMYLCATSRGSTGDTQYFGPGTRLTVL.

This clonotype was found a few times. The V and J genes are TRBV6-1 and TRBJ1-2; 8 bases fit TRBD1. This CDR3 has 12 amino acids. J lost 4 bases, V lost 8 bases, and 3 bases had no gene match. Germline-derived CDR1 and CDR2 are MNHNS and SASEGT. The CDR3 nucleotides read TGTGCCAGCCAAACAGGGGGCTATGGCTACACCTTC. It specifies CASQTGGYGYTF.

There are a few counts of this clonotype. The chain links TRBV11-3 to TRBJ2-5; D is perhaps TRBD2 (5 bases). This CDR3 has 13 amino acids. In germline, CDR1 is SGHNT, CDR2 YENEEA. Trimming shortened V by 2 bases and J by 7 bases, and 11 bases separated the two germline ends. CDR3 residues: CASSLMGRGTQYF. CDR3 DNA sequence: TGTGCCAGCAGCTTAATGGGGAGAGGGACCCAGTACTTC.

The V call is TRBV2, the J call TRBJ1-5, with TRBD1 matching 9 bases. This CDR3 contains 15 residues. Germline CDR1 is SNHLY and CDR2 is FYNNEI. Unmatched junction bases numbered 7, after V lost 5 bases and J lost 5 bases. The CDR3 DNA sequence: TGTGCCAGCAGTCCCGGGACAGGGTCGGATCAGCCCCAGCATTTT. This gives the protein CASSPGTGSDQPQHF.

This clonotype has ten or more counts. This chain connects TRBV28 to TRBJ1-2; weak D call: TRBD1 (6 bases). V lost 5 bases and J lost 4, with 17 bases in between. Looked up from germline, CDR1 is MDHEN and CDR2 is SYDVKM. This CDR3 has 15 amino acids. The CDR3 loop is CASSPPGVGGYGYTF. CDR3 DNA sequence: TGTGCCAGCAGTCCCCCGGGTGTAGGGGGCTATGGCTACACCTTC.

In nucleotides, the CDR3 is TGTGCCAGCAGTTATTCGACAGGGGTCCATGAAGCTTTCTTT. This translates into CASSYSTGVHEAFF. The chain joins TRBV6-5 to TRBJ1-1; 8 nucleotides agree with TRBD1. This CDR3 comprises 14 residues. Germline V lookup: CDR1 MNHEY, CDR2 SVGAGI. J gave up 7 bases and V 3 bases, and 7 bases lay outside the gene matches.

This clonotype was counted at least ten times. The V gene is TRBV6-2 or TRBV6-3, the J gene TRBJ1-1, with D perhaps matching TRBD1 (5 bases). Trimming took off 2 bases at V and 8 bases at J, with 9 bases between the two ends. The CDR3 length is 12 residues. Germline V gene data show CDR1 as MNHEY and CDR2 as SVGEGT. CDR3 coding DNA: TGTGCCAGCAGTTACCCGACAGCGGAAGCTTTCTTT. Translation gives CASSYPTAEAFF.

The chain has TRBV6-1 and TRBJ2-7; 9 nucleotides line up with TRBD1. The CDR3 loop spans 13 amino acids. J lost 3 bases, V lost 7 bases, and 4 bases had no gene match. In germline, CDR1 is MNHNS, CDR2 SASEGT. CDR3 in amino acids: CASTQDRGYEQYF. The CDR3, as DNA: TGTGCCAGCACCCAGGACAGGGGCTACGAGCAGTACTTC.

This clonotype was detected many times. This sequence joins TRBV6-1 and TRBJ2-7, with 7 bases identical to TRBD2. The CDR3 has 15 residues. J lost 0 bases, V lost 11 bases, and 13 bases had no gene match. Germline-derived CDR1 and CDR2 are MNHNS and SASEGT. The CDR3 DNA follows: TGTGCCGGTCAACGGGGGGTTGGAAGCTCCTACGAGCAGTACTTC. It codes for CAGQRGVGSSYEQYF.

The V and J genes are TRBV19 and TRBJ2-7; D remains unclear. Per germline, CDR1 LNHDA and CDR2 SQIVND (reference sequence). V lost 1 base, J lost 0 bases, and 10 bases lay in between. The length of the CDR3 is 15 residues. CDR3 bases: TGTGCCAGTAGTATAGGACGGTCACTCTCCTACGAGCAGTACTTC. It is translated as CASSIGRSLSYEQYF.

This rearrangement joins TRBV15 to TRBJ1-5; D is unclear. V was clipped by 0 bases and J by 5 bases, with 14 bases between them. The CDR3 is made up of 16 amino acids. Germline CDR1 and CDR2: LNHNV and YYDKDF (reference sequence). The CDR3 loop reads CATSRDRLQLYQPQHF. CDR3 DNA sequence: TGTGCCACCAGCAGAGATCGGTTACAGCTTTATCAGCCCCAGCATTTT.

This clonotype has at least ten counts. The chain links TRBV20-1 to TRBJ2-5; 9 positions agree with TRBD2. V gave up 6 bases and J gave up 5 bases; unmatched junction bases: 13. The CDR3 runs to 15 residues. CDR1 is DFQATT, CDR2 SNEGSKA, per germline (reference sequence). The CDR3 DNA reads TGCAGTGCGCACGGAGGGACTAGCAATTACGAGACCCAGTACTTC. It is translated as CSAHGGTSNYETQYF.

This clonotype was counted ten times or more. The V call is TRBV29-1, the J call TRBJ1-1, with D unclear. Deletions cut 5 bases from V and 2 bases from J, with 12 bases between. Germline CDR1 and CDR2: SQVTM and ANQGSEA. The CDR3 is 13 amino acids. CDR3 sequence: CSVSLHRNTEAFF. The DNA of the CDR3 is TGCAGCGTTTCACTCCACCGAAACACTGAAGCTTTCTTT.

This clonotype was seen repeatedly, ten times or more. The chain uses TRBV5-6 and TRBJ1-1; no clear D gene. The CDR3 runs 14 residues. The V end was cut by 3 bases, the J end by 5 bases, with 14 bases between. Germline V gene lookup returns CDR1 SGHDT and CDR2 YYEEEE. In DNA, the CDR3 is TGTGCCAGCAGCTCGGGGTTTATGAGGACTGAAGCTTTCTTT. It encodes CASSSGFMRTEAFF.

The rearrangement links TRBV6-2 or TRBV6-3 to TRBJ1-6; 7 bases are shared with TRBD1. Germline lookup yields CDR1 MNHEY and CDR2 SVGEGT. The length of the CDR3 is 14 residues. J gave up 8 bases and V 8 bases, and 9 bases lay outside the gene matches. CDR3 DNA sequence: TGTGCCAGCCACAGGGGAGGGGGTGATTCACCCCTCCACTTT. Translating gives CASHRGGGDSPLHF.

This clonotype came up many times. The chain couples TRBV28 to TRBJ2-3, with D unclear. The CDR3 runs 15 residues. Germline V gene lookup returns CDR1 MDHEN and CDR2 SYDVKM. Trimming took 6 bases from V and 4 from J, leaving 17 bases between them. The CDR3 region is CASRQAPTGADTQYF. The CDR3 DNA reads TGTGCCAGCAGACAAGCCCCAACGGGCGCAGATACGCAGTATTTT.

There are many counts of this clonotype. The chain carries TRBV30 and TRBJ1-4, with D possibly TRBD1 on 6 matching bases. V dropped 1 base and J dropped 5 bases, with 11 bases sitting between them. The CDR3 is 14 residues long. CDR1 is GTSNPN and CDR2 is SVGIG in the germline V gene (reference sequence). CDR3 loop: CAWSDDRRNEKLFF. The CDR3 DNA sequence: TGTGCCTGGAGTGACGACAGGAGGAATGAAAAACTGTTTTTT.

In its sample, this clonotype was seen a few times. A read error may produce the germline difference seen at one junction end. The chain is built from TRBV24-1 and TRBJ2-2; 10 bases agree with TRBD1. Germline V CDR1 and CDR2: KGHDR, SFDVKD. The CDR3 runs 16 residues. CDR3 sequence (DNA): TGTGCCACCGGTGACCCTGGACAGGGGGTCTCCGGGGAGCTGTTTTTT. Translating it yields CATGDPGQGVSGELFF.